These 8 T cell receptor beta chains came from one sample sequenced in a study of cytomegalovirus exposure and HLA in healthy donors. 13 Jbeta primers and 60 Vbeta primers were used for the PCR. Here immunoSEQ multiplex PCR was the method, and the copy in TCRdb shows in-frame clones only, minus some. This sample yields over 120,000 clones, of which about 81% are seen a single time; more than 6.5% belongs to the top ten. Sequenced input: PBMCs. These receptors came from a man aged 25-45 years in good health and CMV-seronegative.

The chain recombines TRBV7-2 with TRBJ1-6; D uncertain. V dropped 4 bases and J dropped 8 bases, with 15 bases sitting between them. The CDR3 has 15 amino acids. Germline V CDR1 and CDR2: SGHTA, FQGNSA. The CDR3 DNA sequence: TGTGCCAGCAGCTATGATGGTGGCAGTTATTCACCCCTCCACTTT. Translation: CASSYDGGSYSPLHF.

This rearrangement joins TRBV18 to TRBJ2-2; 7 nucleotides line up with TRBD2. V trimming: 4 bases; J trimming: 5 bases; junction bases outside the gene matches: 7. CDR1 and CDR2 from the germline V gene are KGHSH and LQKENI. This CDR3 is built from 15 residues. The CDR3 sequence: CASSLGASGTGELFF. Written as DNA, the CDR3 is TGTGCCAGCTCACTCGGGGCTAGCGGAACCGGGGAGCTGTTTTTT.

The chain is built from TRBV18 and TRBJ2-3, with unresolved D. CDR1 is KGHSH and CDR2 is LQKENI in the germline V gene. Trimming shortened V by 1 base and J by 0 bases, and 11 bases separated the two germline ends. The CDR3 is 16 amino acids. The CDR3 is CASSPLKLSSTDTQYF. CDR3 bases: TGTGCCAGCTCACCACTCAAGCTCTCCAGCACAGATACGCAGTATTTT. The variable domain in full, with the rest retrieved from reference TRBV18 and TRBJ2-3, is NAGVMQNPRHLVRRRGQEARLRCSPMKGHSHVYWYRQLPEEGLKFMVYLQKENIIDESGMPKERFSAEFPKEGPSILRIQQVVRGDSAAYFCASSPLKLSSTDTQYFGPGTRLTVL.

The chain recombines TRBV5-6 with TRBJ1-2, with a weak D call TRBD1 (5 bases). V was cut by 1 base and J by 8 bases, with 27 bases left in between. The CDR3 is made up of 18 amino acids. CDR1 is SGHDT, CDR2 YYEEEE, per germline. The CDR3 DNA reads TGTGCCAGCAGCTTGTTCGTCGGGGGGGTTCCGGGATTTGGAGGCTACACCTTC. Translated, it gives CASSLFVGGVPGFGGYTF.

This chain joins TRBV5-1 and TRBJ1-3; 7 nucleotides align to TRBD1. Germline V gives CDR1 SGHRS, CDR2 YFSETQ. Trimming removed 10 bases from V and 5 bases from J; junction bases left unmatched: 12. This CDR3 has 14 residues. CDR3 amino acids: CASSPSQGRNTIYF. CDR3 DNA: TGCGCCTCTAGCCCCTCACAGGGGAGAAACACCATATATTTT.

V and J are TRBV25-1 and TRBJ2-7; 9 nucleotides match TRBD1. The trim removed 2 bases at V and 3 bases at J, leaving 5 bases unmatched. Germline CDR1 reads MGHDK; CDR2 reads SYGVNS. CDR3 length equals 15 residues. CDR3 sequence reads: CASSEPGQGFYEQYF. In DNA form, the CDR3 reads TGTGCCAGCAGTGAACCGGGACAGGGATTCTACGAGCAGTACTTC.

About this clone: This specimen includes other DNA sequences encoding the same CDR3. This rearrangement joins TRBV6-5 to TRBJ2-7; weak D call: TRBD1 (6 bases). V was cut by 6 bases and J by 0 bases, with 12 bases left in between. This CDR3 contains 14 residues. Germline V gene data show CDR1 as MNHEY and CDR2 as SVGAGI. In DNA form, the CDR3 reads TGTGCCAGCAGGGGGGCAGGGAACTCCTACGAGCAGTACTTC. Its translation is CASRGAGNSYEQYF.

The J gene is TRBJ1-2, the V gene TRBV30; 9 bases match TRBD1. In germline, CDR1 is GTSNPN, CDR2 SVGIG (reference sequence). V was pared by 1 base and J by 7 bases, with 4 bases of the junction left unmatched. The CDR3 has 13 amino acids. The CDR3 here is CAWSGGQGGGYTF. The CDR3 nucleotides are TGTGCCTGGAGTGGGGGACAGGGTGGTGGCTACACCTTC.